Following are 6 T cell receptor beta chains from one sample sequenced in a study of human T cells and chemical hapten exposure. Documented time point: patch test 2, 6 weeks after DPC sensitization. The treatment was: therapeutic diphenylcyclopropenone sensitization with weekly scalp DPC. MiXCR was run by TCRdb on the RACE reads, yielding one entry per CDR3 protein. The table has 330,000 or so distinct CDR3 sequences, more than 5% seen once. This material consisted of whole blood, taken in connection with sensitization to the hapten diphenylcyclopropenone (DPC). The receptors here all came from a woman aged 18-30 years with alopecia areata. Some clones in this sample may be carry-over from other donors' samples.

In this sample, this clonotype turned up a few times. The rearrangement uses TRBV20-1 and TRBJ1-2, with TRBD1 identical over 8 bases. This CDR3 comprises 16 residues. Germline CDR1 and CDR2: DFQATT and SNEGSKA (reference sequence). Trimming cost V 3 bases and J 2 bases; bases outside gene matches: 11. For the CDR3, the DNA is TGCAGTGCTAGGGACACGACAGGGGAGGAGAACTATGGCTACACCTTC. Encoded protein: CSARDTTGEENYGYTF.

This clonotype was counted between two and nine times. The J gene is TRBJ2-7, the V gene TRBV6-2 or TRBV6-3; 10 bases line up with TRBD1. Trimming at V came to 2 bases and at J to 3 bases, leaving 7 bases not matched to a gene. Germline assignment: CDR1 MNHEY and CDR2 SVGEGT. The CDR3 has 16 residues. CDR3 sequence reads: CASSYPLTGGNYEQYF. The CDR3 DNA is TGTGCCAGCAGTTACCCATTGACAGGGGGCAACTACGAGCAGTACTTC.

This clonotype was detected many times. The chain recombines TRBV27 with TRBJ1-4, with D maybe TRBD1 (5 bases). The CDR3 extends over 14 amino acids. Germline-derived CDR1 and CDR2 are MNHEY and SMNVEV (reference sequence). Trimming removed 1 base at V and 5 bases at J, with 8 bases between. The CDR3 spells CASSLLGVNEKLFF. DNA of the CDR3: TGTGCCAGCAGTTTATTAGGGGTGAATGAAAAACTGTTTTTT.

This clonotype appeared many times. V usage is TRBV4-3 and J usage is TRBJ1-2; TRBD1 agrees at 8 bases. Germline V CDR1 and CDR2: LGHNA, YSLEER. The V and J ends lost 4 bases and 8 bases, in that order; junction bases with no gene match: 12. CDR3 size: 15 residues. CDR3 sequence: CASSPRGRGPEGYTF. The CDR3 DNA follows: TGCGCCAGCAGCCCACGGGGCAGGGGGCCGGAAGGCTACACCTTC.

This clonotype has a handful of counts. The chain combines TRBV4-2 with TRBJ1-5, with D unresolved. Trimming took off 1 base at V and 0 bases at J, with 7 bases between the two ends. The CDR3 extends over 15 amino acids. Germline assignment: CDR1 LGHNA and CDR2 YNFKEQ. The CDR3 nucleotides read TGTGCCAGCAGCCAAGGAGAGTATAGCAATCAGCCCCAGCATTTT. The encoded protein is CASSQGEYSNQPQHF.

This clonotype has at least ten counts. V usage is TRBV12-3 or TRBV12-4 and J usage is TRBJ1-2; no definite D call. The ends were cut back, 3 bases at V and 5 bases at J, with 16 bases in the middle. The CDR3 totals 15 residues. For the CDR3, the DNA is TGTGCCAGCAGTTTGATGACCACAGATGAGTATGGCTACACCTTC. This translates into CASSLMTTDEYGYTF.